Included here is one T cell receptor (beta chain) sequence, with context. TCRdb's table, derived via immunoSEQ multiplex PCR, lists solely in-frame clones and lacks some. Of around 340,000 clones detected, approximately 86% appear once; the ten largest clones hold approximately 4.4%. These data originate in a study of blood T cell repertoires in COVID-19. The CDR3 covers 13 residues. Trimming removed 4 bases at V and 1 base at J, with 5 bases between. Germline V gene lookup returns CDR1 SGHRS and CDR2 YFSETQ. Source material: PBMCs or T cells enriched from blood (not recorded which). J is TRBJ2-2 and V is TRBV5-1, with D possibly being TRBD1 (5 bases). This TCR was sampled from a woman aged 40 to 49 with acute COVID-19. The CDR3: CASSTGNTGELFF. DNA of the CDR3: TGCGCCAGCAGCACAGGGAACACCGGGGAGCTGTTTTTT.